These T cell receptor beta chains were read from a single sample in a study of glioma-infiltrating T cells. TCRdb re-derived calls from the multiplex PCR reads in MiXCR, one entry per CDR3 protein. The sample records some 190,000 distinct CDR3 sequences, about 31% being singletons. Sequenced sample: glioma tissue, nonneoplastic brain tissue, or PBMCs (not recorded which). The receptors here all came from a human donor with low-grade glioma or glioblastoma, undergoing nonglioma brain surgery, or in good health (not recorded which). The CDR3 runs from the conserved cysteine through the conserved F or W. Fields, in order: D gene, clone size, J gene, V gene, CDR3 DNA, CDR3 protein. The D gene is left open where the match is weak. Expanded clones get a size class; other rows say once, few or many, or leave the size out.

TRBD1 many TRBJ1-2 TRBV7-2 TGTGCCAGCAGCTTAGTCTTTGGACAGGGGGATTTCAGCTTC CASSLVFGQGDFSF
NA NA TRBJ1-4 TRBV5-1 TGCGCCAGCAGCGCGACGGGGGGTGAAAAACTGTTTTTT CASSATGGEKLFF
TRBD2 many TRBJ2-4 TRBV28 TGTGCCAGCAGTTTGGCCGGGGGGTACATTCAGTACTTC CASSLAGGYIQYF
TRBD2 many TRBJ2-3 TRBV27 TGTGCCAGCTCAGTTAGCGGGCCTCGGGGTACAGATACGCAGTATTTT CASSVSGPRGTDTQYF
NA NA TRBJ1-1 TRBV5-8 TGTGCCAGCAGCTTAGACAGTGAGAACACTGAAGCTTTCTTT CASSLDSENTEAFF
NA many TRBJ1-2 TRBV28 TGTGCCAGCGGGGTTAACTATGGCTACACCTTC CASGVNYGYTF
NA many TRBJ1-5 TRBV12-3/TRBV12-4 TGTGCCAGCAGCCGTAGCAATCAGCCCCAGCATTTT CASSRSNQPQHF
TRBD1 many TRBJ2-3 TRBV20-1 TGCAGTGCTAGAAGTCCGGGACAGGGGAGAGATACGCAGTATTTT CSARSPGQGRDTQYF
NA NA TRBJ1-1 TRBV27 TGTGCCAGCAGGCGGCAGGCGCTGAACACTGGAGCTTTCTTT CASRRQALNTGAFF
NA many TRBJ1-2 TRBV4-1 TGCGCCAGCAGCCAAGAGCCGGGAGGTTATGGCTACACCTTC CASSQEPGGYGYTF
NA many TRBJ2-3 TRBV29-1 TGCGTAGCGCCGGCCGCCCCGACAGATACGCAGTATTTT CVAPAAPTDTQYF
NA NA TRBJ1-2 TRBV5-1 TGCGCCAGCAGCTTGACGGATGACTATGGCTACACCTTC CASSLTDDYGYTF
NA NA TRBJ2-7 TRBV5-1 TGCGCCAGCAGCTTGTCTTGGGGGGCCCACGAGCAGTACTTC CASSLSWGAHEQYF
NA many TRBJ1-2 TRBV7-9 TGTGCCAGCAGCCGCGGGACAACCGGCTACACCTTC CASSRGTTGYTF
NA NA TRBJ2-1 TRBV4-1 TGCGCCAGCAGCCAAGGCTCGGTCCGGGCCTACAATGAGCAGTTCTTC CASSQGSVRAYNEQFF
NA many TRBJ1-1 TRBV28 TGTGCCAGCAGTTTATGGACCAGGGATACTGAAGCTTTCTTT CASSLWTRDTEAFF
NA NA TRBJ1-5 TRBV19 TGTGCCAGTAGTAAAAACCCCCCCGGGGAGGGAAGCAATCAGCCCCAGCATTTT CASSKNPPGEGSNQPQHF
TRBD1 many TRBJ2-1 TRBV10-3 TGTGCCATCAGTGATATGGGACAGGGGGTTGAGCAGTTCTTC CAISDMGQGVEQFF
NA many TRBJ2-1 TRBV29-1 TGCAGCGCTATGGCCCCCCGGGGTGAGCAGTTCTTC CSAMAPRGEQFF
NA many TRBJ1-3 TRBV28 TGTGCCAGCACCCCCACCGGGACAACAGGAAACACCATATATTTT CASTPTGTTGNTIYF
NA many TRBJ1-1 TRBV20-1 TGCAGTGCTGGAGCAACCGGGGGGACTGAAGCTTTCTTT CSAGATGGTEAFF
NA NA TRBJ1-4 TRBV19 TGTGCCAGTAGCCCCCAGCCCGATGAAAAACTGTTTTTT CASSPQPDEKLFF
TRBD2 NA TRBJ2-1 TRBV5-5 TGTGCCAGCAGTCTTGGACTAGCGGGAGTCTATGAGCAGTTCTTC CASSLGLAGVYEQFF
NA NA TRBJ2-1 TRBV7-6 TGTGCTAGCAGCTTAGGGACGGTGAGCTCCTGCAATGAGCAGTTCTTC CASSLGTVSSCNEQFF
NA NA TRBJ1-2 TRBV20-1 TGCAATGCTAGTGGAGGGGCTTACGGCGACACCTTC CNASGGAYGDTF
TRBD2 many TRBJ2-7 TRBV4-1 TGCGCCAGCAGCCAAGTGGTTGATAGCGGGGGGTACGAGCAGTACTTC CASSQVVDSGGYEQYF
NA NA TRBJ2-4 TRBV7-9 TGTGCCAGCAGCTGGCGAGGGACTGACAAAAACATTCAGTACTTC CASSWRGTDKNIQYF
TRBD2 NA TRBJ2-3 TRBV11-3 TGTGCCAGCAGCCCGGGGGGGAGCACAGATACGCAGTATTTT CASSPGGSTDTQYF
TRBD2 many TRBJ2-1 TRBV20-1 TGCAGTGCTAGAGGCCTAGCGGGAGTCAATGAGCAGTTCTTC CSARGLAGVNEQFF
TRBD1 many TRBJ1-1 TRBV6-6 TGTGCCAGCAGTTACTCTCGGGACAGGGAGTCTGAAGCTTTCTTT CASSYSRDRESEAFF
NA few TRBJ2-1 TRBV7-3 TGTGCCAGCAGCTTAACCCCAGGACTCTCCTACAATGAGCAGTTCTTC CASSLTPGLSYNEQFF
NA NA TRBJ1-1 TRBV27 TGTGCCAGCAGTCCGGGGGGCTATGCCACTGAAGCTTTCTTT CASSPGGYATEAFF
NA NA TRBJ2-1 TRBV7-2 TGTGCCAGCAGCTTAGGGGGGGGGCTAAGCTACAATGAGCAGTTCTTC CASSLGGGLSYNEQFF
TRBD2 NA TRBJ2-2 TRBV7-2 TGTGCCAGCAGCCTCTCCCCACAGGGACTCGGGAGGGACACCGGGGAGCTGTTTTTT CASSLSPQGLGRDTGELFF
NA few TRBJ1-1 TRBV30 TGTGCCTGGAGTGGACAGCTGAACACTGAAGCTTTCTTT CAWSGQLNTEAFF
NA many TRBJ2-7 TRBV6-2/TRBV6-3 TGTGCCAGCAGTTCACCCGGCGATAGCGACGAGCAGTACTTC CASSSPGDSDEQYF
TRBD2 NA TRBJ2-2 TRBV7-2 TGTGCCAGCAGCTTAGATCCGAGCGGGAGCTTTTTAACCGGGGAGCTGTTTTTT CASSLDPSGSFLTGELFF
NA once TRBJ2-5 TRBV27 TGTGCCAGCAGCTTAGCTAAAGTAAGAGCGACCCAGTACTTC CASSLAKVRATQYF
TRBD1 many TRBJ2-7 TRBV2 TGTGCCAGCAGTTGGGGGACAGGGATATCGGAGCAGTACTTC CASSWGTGISEQYF
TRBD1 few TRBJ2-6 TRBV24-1 TGTGCCATCGGGACAGTAAGCTCTGGGGCCAACGTCCTGACTTTC CAIGTVSSGANVLTF